This TCR beta chain was recovered during a study of T cells in tuberculosis. Study information: Samples predate treatment or fall within its first 7 days.

With respect to this clone: The antigen remains undetermined.

The germline gives CDR1 GTSNPN, CDR2 SVGIG (reference sequence). This CDR3 spans 12 amino acids. After removal of 3 bases from V and 6 bases from J, the junction contained 3 bases not matched to a gene. The table came from immunoSEQ multiplex PCR; TCRdb's copy has only in-frame clones and leaves some out. Altogether around 23,000 clones are present, about 85% being singletons, with the ten largest covering 15%. The time point was: new active TB diagnosis, blood taken before or within 7 days of starting treatment. General study points: Smaller distances to GMM-specific TCRs suggested their expansion in active tuberculosis. Using the GMM-specific repertoire gave about 85% accuracy versus roughly 70% with motifs.

The input for sequencing was PBMCs, taken at tuberculosis diagnosis. The chain carries TRBV30 and TRBJ2-5, with 8 bases lining up with TRBD1. This receptor was obtained from an adult with tuberculosis. The CDR3 loop is CAWRDRGQTQYF. Here the CDR3 DNA reads TGTGCCTGGAGAGACAGGGGACAGACCCAGTACTTC.